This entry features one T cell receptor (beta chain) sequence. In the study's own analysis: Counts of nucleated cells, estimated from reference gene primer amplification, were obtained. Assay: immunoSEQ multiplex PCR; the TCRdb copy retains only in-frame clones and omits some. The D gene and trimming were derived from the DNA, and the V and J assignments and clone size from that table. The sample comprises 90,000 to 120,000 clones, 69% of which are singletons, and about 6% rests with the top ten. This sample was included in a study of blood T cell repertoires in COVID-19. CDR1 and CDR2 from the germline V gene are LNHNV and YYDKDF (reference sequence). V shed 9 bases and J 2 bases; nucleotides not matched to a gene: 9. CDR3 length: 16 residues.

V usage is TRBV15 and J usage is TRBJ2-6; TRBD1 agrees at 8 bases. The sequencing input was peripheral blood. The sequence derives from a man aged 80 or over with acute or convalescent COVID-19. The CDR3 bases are TGTGCCACTTTTTCAGGGGGCGTCCCTGGGGCCAACGTCCTGACTTTC. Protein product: CATFSGGVPGANVLTF. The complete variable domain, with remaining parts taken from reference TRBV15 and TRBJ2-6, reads DAMVIQNPRYQVTQFGKPVTLSCSQTLNHNVMYWYQQKSSQAPKLLFHYYDKDFNNEADTPDNFQSRRPNTSFCFLDIRSPGLGDTAMYLCATFSGGVPGANVLTFGAGSRLTVL.